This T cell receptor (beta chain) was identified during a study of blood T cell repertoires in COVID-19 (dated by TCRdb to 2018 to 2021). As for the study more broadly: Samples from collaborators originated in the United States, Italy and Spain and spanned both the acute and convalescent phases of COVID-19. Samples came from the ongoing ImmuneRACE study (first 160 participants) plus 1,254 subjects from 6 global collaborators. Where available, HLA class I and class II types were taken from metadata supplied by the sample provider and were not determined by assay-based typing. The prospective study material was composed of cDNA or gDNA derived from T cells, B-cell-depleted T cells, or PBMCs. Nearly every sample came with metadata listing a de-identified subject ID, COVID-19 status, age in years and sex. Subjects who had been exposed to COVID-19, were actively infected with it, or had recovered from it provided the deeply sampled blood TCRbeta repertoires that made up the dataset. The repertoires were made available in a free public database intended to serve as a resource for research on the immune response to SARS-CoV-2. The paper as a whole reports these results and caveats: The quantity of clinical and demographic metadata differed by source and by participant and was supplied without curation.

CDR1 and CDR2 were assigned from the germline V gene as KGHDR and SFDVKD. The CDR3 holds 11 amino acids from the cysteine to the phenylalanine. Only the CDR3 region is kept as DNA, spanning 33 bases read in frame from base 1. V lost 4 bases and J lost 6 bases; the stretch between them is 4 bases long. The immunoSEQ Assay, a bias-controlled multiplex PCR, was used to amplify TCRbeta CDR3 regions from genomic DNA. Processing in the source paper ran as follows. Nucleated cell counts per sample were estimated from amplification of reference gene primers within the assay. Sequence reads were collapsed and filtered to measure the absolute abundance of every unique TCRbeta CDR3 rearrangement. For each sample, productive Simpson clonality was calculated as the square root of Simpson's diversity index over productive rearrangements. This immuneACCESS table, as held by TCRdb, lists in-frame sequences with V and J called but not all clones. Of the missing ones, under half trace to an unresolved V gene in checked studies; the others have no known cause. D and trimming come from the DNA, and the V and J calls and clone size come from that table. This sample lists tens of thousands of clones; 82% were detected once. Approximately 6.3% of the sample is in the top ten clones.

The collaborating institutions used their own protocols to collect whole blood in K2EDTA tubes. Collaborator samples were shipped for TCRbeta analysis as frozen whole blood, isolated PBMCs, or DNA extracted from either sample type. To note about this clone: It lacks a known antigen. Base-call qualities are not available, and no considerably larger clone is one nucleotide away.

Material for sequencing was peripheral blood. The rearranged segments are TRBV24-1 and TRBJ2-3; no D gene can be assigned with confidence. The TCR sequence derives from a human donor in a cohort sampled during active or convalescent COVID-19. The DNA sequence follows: TGTGCCACCAGTGAATCTGATACGCAGTATTTT. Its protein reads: CATSESDTQYF.